The source of this T cell receptor (beta chain) is a study of blood T cell repertoires in COVID-19. Study information: There were acute and convalescent COVID-19 samples, and they came from the United States, Italy and Spain.

Clinical history as reported by participants underpinned cohort assignment. Per the authors' pipeline: From reference gene primer amplification, estimates of nucleated cell counts were derived. Some clones are missing from TCRdb's copy, which holds only in-frame ones; the method was immunoSEQ multiplex PCR. The DNA gave D and trimming, while V, J and clone size come from that table. There are more than 200,000 clones in the sample; around nine tenths occur only once, and roughly 4% lies in the top ten. The sequencing input was PBMCs or T cells enriched from blood (not recorded which). The sequence was obtained from a woman in her 30s with acute COVID-19.

The CDR3 DNA sequence: TGTGCCAGCAGTGAGCTCCTCGGGAACCGACAAAAACTGTTTTTT. Its protein is CASSELLGNRQKLFF. The chain links TRBV6-1 to TRBJ1-4, with no clear D. V shed 3 bases and J shed 9 bases, with 17 bases lying between them. From germline, CDR1 is MNHNS and CDR2 SASEGT. The CDR3 is 15 amino acids.